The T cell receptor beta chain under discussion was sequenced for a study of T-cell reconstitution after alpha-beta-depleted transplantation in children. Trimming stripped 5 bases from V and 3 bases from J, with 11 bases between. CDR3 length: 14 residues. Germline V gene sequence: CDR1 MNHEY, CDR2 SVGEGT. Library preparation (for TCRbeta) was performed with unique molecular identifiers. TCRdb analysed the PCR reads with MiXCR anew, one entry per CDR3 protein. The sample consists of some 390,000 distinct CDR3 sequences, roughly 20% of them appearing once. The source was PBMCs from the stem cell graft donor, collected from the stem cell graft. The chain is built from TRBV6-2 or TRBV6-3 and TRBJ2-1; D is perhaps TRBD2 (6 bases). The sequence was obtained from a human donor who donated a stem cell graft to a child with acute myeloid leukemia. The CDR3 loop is CASSPGTYYNEQFF. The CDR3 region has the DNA TGTGCCAGCAGTCCCGGGACTTACTACAATGAGCAGTTCTTC.